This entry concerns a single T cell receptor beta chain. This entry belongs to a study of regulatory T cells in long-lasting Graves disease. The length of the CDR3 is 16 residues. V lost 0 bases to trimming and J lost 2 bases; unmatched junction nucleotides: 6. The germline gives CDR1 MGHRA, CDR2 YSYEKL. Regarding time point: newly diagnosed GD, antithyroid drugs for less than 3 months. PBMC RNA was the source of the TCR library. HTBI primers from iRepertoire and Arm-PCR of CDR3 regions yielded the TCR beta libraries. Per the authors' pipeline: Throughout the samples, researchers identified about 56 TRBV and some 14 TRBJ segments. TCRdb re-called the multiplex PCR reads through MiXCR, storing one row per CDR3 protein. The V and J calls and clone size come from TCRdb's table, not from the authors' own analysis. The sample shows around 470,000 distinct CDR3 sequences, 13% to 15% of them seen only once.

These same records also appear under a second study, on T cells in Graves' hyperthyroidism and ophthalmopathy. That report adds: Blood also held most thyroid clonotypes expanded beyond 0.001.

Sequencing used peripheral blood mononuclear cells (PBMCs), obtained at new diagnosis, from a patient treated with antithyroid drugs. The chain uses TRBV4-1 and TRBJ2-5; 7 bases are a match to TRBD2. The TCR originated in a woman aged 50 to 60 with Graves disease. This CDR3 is CASSQEGGSEQETQYF. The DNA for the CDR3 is TGCGCCAGCAGCCAAGAGGGGGGGTCAGAACAAGAGACCCAGTACTTC.